This T cell receptor beta chain was identified during a study of breast tumors, draining lymph nodes, adjacent tissues. Study outcomes and limitations: Tumor TCR diversity was below lymph nodes but above nontumor tissue. Tumor and nontumor repertoires were significantly more similar in luminal-like than in basal-like breast cancer.

This clonotype turned up a few times. The antigen is unknown. TCRdb processed the multiplex PCR reads anew with MiXCR; each CDR3 protein has one entry. The top ten clones hold about 2.3% of a sample with approximately 140,000 distinct CDR3 sequences, 32% of them seen once. V gave up 4 bases and J gave up 5 bases, with 25 bases separating them. Germline loops: CDR1 SGHRS, CDR2 YFSETQ. The CDR3 sequence is 18 residues long. The lymph nodes were axillary draining lymph nodes from breast cancer patients. Sequenced material: axillary lymph node tissue. The clonotype comes from a female donor with breast cancer. Some clones in this sample may be carry-over from other donors' samples. The J gene is TRBJ2-4, the V gene TRBV5-1; D may be TRBD1 or TRBD2 (5 bases each). CDR3 amino acids: CASSVAMGTVYLQNIQYF. In DNA, the CDR3 is TGCGCCAGCAGCGTGGCCATGGGGACGGTTTATTTGCAAAACATTCAGTACTTC.